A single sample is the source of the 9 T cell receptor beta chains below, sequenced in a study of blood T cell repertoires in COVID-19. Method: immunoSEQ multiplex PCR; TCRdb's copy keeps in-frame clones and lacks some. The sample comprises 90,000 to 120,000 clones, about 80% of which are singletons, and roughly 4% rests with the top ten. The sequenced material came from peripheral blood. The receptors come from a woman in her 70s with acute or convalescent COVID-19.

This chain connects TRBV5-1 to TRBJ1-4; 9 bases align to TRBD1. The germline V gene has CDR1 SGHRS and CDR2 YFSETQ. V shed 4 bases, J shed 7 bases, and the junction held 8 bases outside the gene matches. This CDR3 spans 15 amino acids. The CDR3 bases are TGCGCCAGCAGCACTGGGACAGGGCAAGGTGAAAAACTGTTTTTT. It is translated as CASSTGTGQGEKLFF.

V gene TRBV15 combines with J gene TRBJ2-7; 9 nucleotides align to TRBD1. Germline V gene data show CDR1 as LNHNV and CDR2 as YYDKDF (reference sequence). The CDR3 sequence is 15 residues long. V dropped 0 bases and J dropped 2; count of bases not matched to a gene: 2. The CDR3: CATSRERDRAYEQYF. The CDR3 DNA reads TGTGCCACCAGCAGAGAACGGGACAGGGCCTACGAGCAGTACTTC.

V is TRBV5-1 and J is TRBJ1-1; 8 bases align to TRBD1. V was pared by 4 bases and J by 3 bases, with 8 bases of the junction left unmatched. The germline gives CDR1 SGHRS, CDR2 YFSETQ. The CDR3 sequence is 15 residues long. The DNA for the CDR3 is TGCGCCAGCAGCCCCAGGACAGGGTCGGACACTGAAGCTTTCTTT. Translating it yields CASSPRTGSDTEAFF.

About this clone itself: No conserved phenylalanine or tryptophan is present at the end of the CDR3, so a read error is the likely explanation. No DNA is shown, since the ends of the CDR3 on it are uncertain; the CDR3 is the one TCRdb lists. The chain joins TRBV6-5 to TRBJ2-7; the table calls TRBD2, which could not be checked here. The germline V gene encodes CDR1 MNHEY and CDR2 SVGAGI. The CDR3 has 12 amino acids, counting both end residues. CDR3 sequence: CARRGEREIPPL.

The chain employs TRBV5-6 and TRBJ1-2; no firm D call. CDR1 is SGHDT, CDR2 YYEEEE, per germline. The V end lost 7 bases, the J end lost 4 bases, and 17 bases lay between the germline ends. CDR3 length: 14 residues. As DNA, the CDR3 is TGTGCCAGCCGCGAACGGGGATCTGGCTATGGCTACACCTTC. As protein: CASRERGSGYGYTF.

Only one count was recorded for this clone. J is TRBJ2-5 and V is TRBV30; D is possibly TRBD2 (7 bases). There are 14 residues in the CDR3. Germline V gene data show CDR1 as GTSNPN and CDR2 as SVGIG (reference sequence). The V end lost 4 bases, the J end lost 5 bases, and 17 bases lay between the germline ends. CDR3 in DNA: TGTGCCTGGAATCTGGGGGGGCTGGGGGAGACCCAGTACTTC. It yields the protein CAWNLGGLGETQYF.

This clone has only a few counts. The CDR3 nucleotides are TGTGCCAGCAGTCATCAATCGGGACTAGTGTACAATGAGCAGTTCTTC. Encoded protein: CASSHQSGLVYNEQFF. The chain uses TRBV27 and TRBJ2-1; 8 bases fit TRBD2. This CDR3 has 16 amino acids. Germline loops: CDR1 MNHEY, CDR2 SMNVEV (reference sequence). V lost 5 bases, J lost 4 bases, and 10 bases stayed unmatched.

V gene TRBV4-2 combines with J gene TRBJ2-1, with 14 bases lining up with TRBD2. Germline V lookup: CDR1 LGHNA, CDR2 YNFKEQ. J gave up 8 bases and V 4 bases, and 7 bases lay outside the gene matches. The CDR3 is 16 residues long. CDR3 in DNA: TGTGCCAGCAGCCTCGGGACTAGCGGGGGTGATTATGAGCAGTTCTTC. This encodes CASSLGTSGGDYEQFF.

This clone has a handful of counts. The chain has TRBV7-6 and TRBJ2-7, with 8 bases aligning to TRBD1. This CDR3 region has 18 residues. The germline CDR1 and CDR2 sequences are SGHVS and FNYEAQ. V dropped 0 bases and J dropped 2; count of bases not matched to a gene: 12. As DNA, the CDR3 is TGTGCCAGCAGCTTAGCGGTCGGGGACAGGATACTTCCCTACGAGCAGTACTTC. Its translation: CASSLAVGDRILPYEQYF.